This T cell receptor (beta chain) was identified in a study of cytomegalovirus exposure and HLA in healthy donors. About the research overall: An earlier analysis identified 117 million unique TCR beta sequences in about 190 million T cells. Overall study results and limits: Looking again later, the authors saw that most CMV-associated TCR beta chains seemed HLA-restricted. Upon later analysis, TCR association rates were observed to vary by HLA locus, being highest for DRB1 and lowest for HLA-C.

The CDR3 is 11 residues long. Germline V gene lookup returns CDR1 DFQATT and CDR2 SNEGSKA (reference sequence). About this clone: The antigen is unknown.

In the PCR, 60 Vbeta and 13 Jbeta primers were used. TCRdb's copy holds only in-frame clones and misses some; the assay was immunoSEQ multiplex PCR. The data show roughly 120,000 clones, roughly 70% seen once. V gene TRBV20-1 combines with J gene TRBJ1-1, with D uncertain. Sample: PBMCs. The clonotype comes from a woman between 25 and 40 years old in good health and CMV-seronegative. CDR3 coding DNA: TGCCTGAGGTCTAGTCGAGGAGAAGCTTTCTTT. Protein product: CLRSSRGEAFF.